The sequence of this T cell receptor (beta chain) was determined in a study of CD8+CD57+ T cells in acquired aplastic anemia. Study results and limitations: Patients had twenty-nine CD8+ CDR3 sequences in common with controls (the shared set).

Both TCR beta VDJ combination and CDR3 sequence profiling were carried out. Genomic DNA was the template for this profiling. One entry per CDR3 protein, called by TCRdb with MiXCR from the reads. The repertoire consists of around 210,000 distinct CDR3 sequences, with more than 55% occurring once and the leading ten covering roughly 61%. V dropped 3 bases and J dropped 5 bases, with 19 bases sitting between them. Germline V gene data show CDR1 as MGHDK and CDR2 as SYGVNS. The CDR3 covers 16 residues. About this clonotype itself: Antigen unknown.

Only patients with CD8+CD57+ cell expansion on flow cytometry were chosen for sequencing. Input material: sorted CD4+, CD8+, or CD8+CD57+ T cells (not recorded which) from PBMCs. The clonotype was recovered from a human donor with aplastic anemia. V usage is TRBV25-1 and J usage is TRBJ1-1; D is undetermined. The CDR3 nucleotides read TGTGCCAGCAGTGACGGTCGGAGAGGGTACGAAACTGAAGCTTTCTTT. Amino acids: CASSDGRRGYETEAFF.